The 14 T cell receptor beta chains given below trace back to one sample, sequenced in a study of Graves' ophthalmopathy and Graves' hyperthyroidism. From RNA, the CDR3 regions of TCR beta chains were amplified and sequenced. HTBI-primed first-round RT-PCR preceded second-round multiplex PCR. TCRdb redid the calling of the multiplex PCR reads with MiXCR, one entry per CDR3 protein. The table lists over a million distinct CDR3 sequences, about 36% of them singletons. Sequencing was performed on peripheral blood or thyroid tissue (not recorded which). All receptors derive from an adult man with Graves' hyperthyroidism.

The CDR3 sequence: CSAFIAGMAVETQYF. CDR3 coding DNA: TGCAGTGCTTTTATAGCTGGTATGGCGGTTGAGACCCAGTACTTC. The V call is TRBV20-1, the J call TRBJ2-7, with unresolved D. The DNA end lines up better with TRBJ2-5; the J call may be wrong. The CDR3 covers 15 residues. Germline CDR1 reads DFQATT; CDR2 reads SNEGSKA (reference sequence).

This chain connects TRBV19 to TRBJ1-5; D possibly corresponds to TRBD1 (5 bases). Germline CDR1 is LNHDA and CDR2 is SQIVND (reference sequence). CDR3 size: 10 residues. V was shortened by 5 bases and J by 11 bases, with 7 bases between the two germline ends. This CDR3 reads CASSWGTQHF. The CDR3 bases are TGTGCCAGTAGTTGGGGGACCCAGCATTTT. Full variable domain (remainder filled in from reference TRBV19 and TRBJ1-5): DGGITQSPKYLFRKEGQNVTLSCEQNLNHDAMYWYRQDPGQGLRLIYYSQIVNDFQKGDIAEGYSVSREKKESFPLTVTSAQKNPTAFYLCASSWGTQHFGDGTRLSIL.

V and J are TRBV19 and TRBJ1-5; TRBD1 matches 8 bases. The germline CDR1 and CDR2 sequences are LNHDA and SQIVND (reference sequence). CDR3 length: 15 residues. V gave up 7 bases and J gave up 5 bases; unmatched junction bases: 10. CDR3 nucleotide sequence: TGTGCCAGTAACTTCATGGACAGGGCGTATCAGCCCCAGCATTTT. This codes for CASNFMDRAYQPQHF. The variable domain in full, with the rest retrieved from reference TRBV19 and TRBJ1-5, is DGGITQSPKYLFRKEGQNVTLSCEQNLNHDAMYWYRQDPGQGLRLIYYSQIVNDFQKGDIAEGYSVSREKKESFPLTVTSAQKNPTAFYLCASNFMDRAYQPQHFGDGTRLSIL.

This clonotype was detected many times. The rearrangement uses TRBV10-3 and TRBJ1-3; D unresolved. From germline, CDR1 is ENHRY and CDR2 SYGVKD. The ends were cut back, 3 bases at V and 7 bases at J, with 13 bases in the middle. The CDR3 covers 14 residues. The CDR3 nucleotides read TGTGCCATCAGTGAAAATAGGGATGGGAACACCATATATTTT. Amino acid sequence: CAISENRDGNTIYF.

This clonotype appeared once. One end of the junction is discordant with germline, which a read error may explain. The chain links TRBV6-5 to TRBJ1-1; a possible D gene is TRBD1 (5 bases). Per the germline V gene, CDR1 is MNHEY and CDR2 is SVGAGI. The CDR3 covers 14 residues. The CDR3 protein is CASSDSGRGGEAFF. For the CDR3, the DNA is TGTGCCAGCAGTGACTCGGGGCGAGGTGGTGAAGCTTTCTTT.

The chain joins TRBV12-3 or TRBV12-4 to TRBJ2-7; 7 positions match TRBD1. The ends lost 5 bases at V and 2 bases at J; junction bases unmatched: 6. The CDR3 is 14 amino acids. The CDR3 region has the DNA TGTGCCAGCAGTCTCAGGGGGACCGCCTACGAGCAGTACGTC. It is translated as CASSLRGTAYEQYV.

This clonotype was seen repeatedly, ten times or more. The chain employs TRBV7-9 and TRBJ2-5; TRBD1 matches at 7 bases. J gave up 2 bases and V 6 bases, and 3 bases lay outside the gene matches. In germline, CDR1 is SEHNR, CDR2 FQNEAQ (reference sequence). This CDR3 is built from 13 residues. The CDR3 region has the DNA TGTGCCAGCAGTAAGGACAGGCAAGAGACCCAGTACTTC. Translating it yields CASSKDRQETQYF.

This clonotype was seen many times. V is TRBV10-3 and J is TRBJ1-2; D remains unclear. This CDR3 has 11 amino acids. Germline V gene sequence: CDR1 ENHRY, CDR2 SYGVKD. Trimming removed 10 bases at V and 1 base at J, with 7 bases between. The CDR3 spells CASGNNYGYTF. The CDR3 DNA is TGTGCCAGCGGGAATAACTATGGCTACACCTTC.

V gene TRBV19 combines with J gene TRBJ2-7; a possible D gene is TRBD1 (5 bases). V lost 1 base and J lost 7, with 11 bases in between. Germline-derived CDR1 and CDR2 are LNHDA and SQIVND (reference sequence). CDR3 length equals 13 residues. The CDR3 sequence: CASSIGQLSEQYF. The DNA of the CDR3 is TGTGCCAGTAGTATAGGACAGCTAAGTGAGCAGTACTTC.

This clonotype was seen a handful of times. The chain links TRBV5-1 to TRBJ2-7; 8 nucleotides match TRBD2. The junction had 16 bases not matched to a gene; V was cut back by 5 bases and J by 12 bases. Per the germline V gene, CDR1 is SGHRS and CDR2 is YFSETQ. The CDR3 spans 14 residues. CDR3 DNA: TGCGCCAGCAGTATTGGAAGCGGGAGTCCTATACCGTACTTC. It is translated as CASSIGSGSPIPYF. The full variable domain, completed using reference TRBV5-1 and TRBJ2-7, is KAGVTQTPRYLIKTRGQQVTLSCSPISGHRSVSWYQQTPGQGLQFLFEYFSETQRNKGNFPGRFSGRQFSNSRSEMNVSTLELGDSALYLCASSIGSGSPIPYFGPGTRLTVT.

This clonotype has a count of ten or more. The chain recombines TRBV7-2 with TRBJ2-7; 11 nucleotides agree with TRBD1. This CDR3 region has 15 residues. Germline values: CDR1 SGHTA, CDR2 FQGNSA. J was trimmed by 0 bases and V by 4 bases; bases with no gene match: 2. This chain's CDR3 is CASSWGQGGSYEQYF. DNA of the CDR3: TGTGCCAGCAGCTGGGGACAGGGGGGCTCCTACGAGCAGTACTTC.

This clonotype was seen only a few times. The rearrangement links TRBV12-3 or TRBV12-4 to TRBJ2-2; weak D call: TRBD1 (5 bases). The CDR3 contains 14 residues. V shed 6 bases and J shed 7 bases, with 15 bases lying between them. The CDR3 is CASSAGQLIGELFF. In DNA form, the CDR3 reads TGTGCCAGCAGCGCAGGGCAACTTATCGGGGAGCTGTTTTTT.

The sample holds a few counts of this clonotype. This sequence joins TRBV4-1 and TRBJ2-2; the D is unclear. Germline V gene data show CDR1 as MGHRA and CDR2 as YSYEKL. The length of the CDR3 is 17 residues. Between the trimmed V and J ends, which lost 3 bases and 5 bases, there was a span of 19 bases. The CDR3 DNA sequence: TGCGCCAGCAGCCATGCCCCAGAAGAGTGGGAAACCGGGGAGCTGTTTTTT. It encodes CASSHAPEEWETGELFF.

V and J are TRBV20-1 and TRBJ2-5, with D possibly matching TRBD2 (6 bases). The germline V gene has CDR1 DFQATT and CDR2 SNEGSKA (reference sequence). The V gene lost 6 bases and the J gene lost 2 bases, with 16 bases spanning the gap. The CDR3 has 14 residues. The DNA for the CDR3 is TGCAGTGCCAGGGTGGGGGGAGAGCAAGAGACCCAGTACTTC. It yields the protein CSARVGGEQETQYF.